These 13 T cell receptor beta chains came from one sample sequenced in a study of shared clonotypes between healthy human individuals. Clones were sequenced by immunoSEQ multiplex PCR, and TCRdb holds only the in-frame ones, with some missing. This table has about 700,000 clones, 90% to 95% appearing once. As defined, naive CD8 cells were CD45RO-negative and positively selected for CCR7, with terminally differentiated effector memory CD45RA+ cells excluded. Sequencing input: naive CD8+ T cells sorted from blood. The receptors come from a young man in good health.

This CDR3 reads CASSVDTGGVTDTQYF. CDR3 nucleotides: TGTGCCAGCAGCGTAGATACAGGGGGTGTCACAGATACGCAGTATTTT. The V and J genes are TRBV9 and TRBJ2-3; 8 bases map to TRBD1. J was trimmed by 2 bases and V by 0 bases; bases with no gene match: 5. Germline-derived CDR1 and CDR2 are SGDLS and YYNGEE. This CDR3 has 16 residues.

The CDR3 DNA follows: TGCGCCAGCAGCCAATTAGGGTCGGGCTATGGCTACACCTTC. Translating it yields CASSQLGSGYGYTF. V and J are TRBV4-1 and TRBJ1-2; no definite D call. The CDR3 length is 14 residues. Trimming shortened V by 2 bases and J by 4 bases, and 11 bases separated the two germline ends. Germline V gives CDR1 MGHRA, CDR2 YSYEKL.

The chain has TRBV29-1 and TRBJ2-7, with D hard to call. The CDR3 consists of 12 residues. The germline V and J ends were trimmed by 0 bases and 2 bases, with 5 bases remaining between them. Germline CDR1 SQVTM, CDR2 ANQGSEA. DNA of the CDR3: TGCAGCGTTGAAGACCAGGCCTACGAGCAGTACTTC. Translating gives CSVEDQAYEQYF.

The chain is built from TRBV18 and TRBJ2-1, with D unresolved. The CDR3 runs 12 residues. Germline lookup yields CDR1 KGHSH and CDR2 LQKENI. V lost 3 bases to trimming and J lost 8 bases, with 8 bases between them. The CDR3 loop reads CASSPQGYEQFF. The CDR3 nucleotides read TGTGCCAGCTCACCTCAAGGTTATGAGCAGTTCTTC.

This clone was seen repeatedly, ten times or more. The genes are TRBV5-6 and TRBJ1-4; D is unresolved. Per the germline V gene, CDR1 is SGHDT and CDR2 is YYEEEE. This CDR3 spans 16 amino acids. V lost 1 base to trimming and J lost 4 bases, with 14 bases between them. CDR3 amino acids: CASSLSVGRGNEKLFF. The DNA of the CDR3 is TGTGCCAGCAGCTTGTCCGTAGGGCGGGGTAATGAAAAACTGTTTTTT.

The chain combines TRBV7-9 with TRBJ2-2, with a possible D match to TRBD1 (5 bases). V was clipped by 7 bases and J by 1 base, with 10 bases between them. Germline values: CDR1 SEHNR, CDR2 FQNEAQ (reference sequence). This CDR3 region has 14 residues. CDR3 coding DNA: TGTGCCAGCACTGACAGAGGGAACACCGGGGAGCTGTTTTTT. Its protein product is CASTDRGNTGELFF.

This chain uses TRBV27 with TRBJ2-3; D is unclear. V gave up 5 bases and J gave up 6 bases, with 6 bases separating them. The CDR3 is made up of 11 amino acids. Germline assignment: CDR1 MNHEY and CDR2 SMNVEV (reference sequence). The CDR3 DNA follows: TGTGCCAGCAGTGTAGGGGATACGCAGTATTTT. Translation: CASSVGDTQYF.

This chain connects TRBV11-2 to TRBJ2-7, with D perhaps matching TRBD2 (6 bases). Germline V lookup: CDR1 SGHAT, CDR2 FQNNGV. With 1 base removed from V and 4 bases from J, the gap between germline ends came to 11 bases. The CDR3 totals 14 residues. CDR3 sequence: CASSLVRGEYEQYF. In DNA, the CDR3 is TGTGCCAGCAGCTTAGTTCGCGGGGAGTACGAGCAGTACTTC.

This chain links TRBV5-5 with TRBJ2-7; D is tentatively TRBD1 or TRBD2 (5 bases each). This CDR3 region has 15 residues. Germline loops: CDR1 SGHKS, CDR2 YYEKEE (reference sequence). V was pared by 1 base and J by 3 bases, with 14 bases between. CDR3 residues: CASSLLPGPVYEQYF. The CDR3 bases are TGTGCCAGCAGCTTGCTTCCGGGGCCCGTCTACGAGCAGTACTTC.

The chain combines TRBV19 with TRBJ1-5; 8 nucleotides match TRBD1. The CDR3 contains 19 residues. V lost 6 bases to trimming and J lost 1 base; unmatched junction nucleotides: 17. Germline V gene sequence: CDR1 LNHDA, CDR2 SQIVND (reference sequence). The CDR3 loop is CASRWKDRDLTGSNQPQHF. CDR3 nucleotides: TGTGCCAGTAGGTGGAAGGACAGGGACCTTACGGGGAGCAATCAGCCCCAGCATTTT.

This clone was seen once. This chain joins TRBV7-2 and TRBJ2-5; 7 nucleotides line up with TRBD1. CDR3 length: 16 residues. Germline loops: CDR1 SGHTA, CDR2 FQGNSA. V trimming: 4 bases; J trimming: 5 bases; junction bases outside the gene matches: 13. The CDR3 spells CASSSLRDSAGETQYF. The CDR3 DNA follows: TGTGCCAGCAGCTCCCTCCGGGACAGCGCTGGCGAGACCCAGTACTTC. Using reference TRBV7-2 and TRBJ2-5 for the parts outside the CDR3, the full variable domain is GAGVSQSPSNKVTEKGKDVELRCDPISGHTALYWYRQSLGQGLEFLIYFQGNSAPDKSGLPSDRFSAERTGGSVSTLTIQRTQQEDSAVYLCASSSLRDSAGETQYFGPGTRLLVL.

J is TRBJ2-1 and V is TRBV5-6; 7 bases map to TRBD2. Germline values: CDR1 SGHDT, CDR2 YYEEEE. V trimming: 4 bases; J trimming: 2 bases; junction bases outside the gene matches: 9. The CDR3 extends over 16 amino acids. CDR3 bases: TGTGCCAGCAGCCCACTACTAGCGACGACCTACAATGAGCAGTTCTTC. It translates to CASSPLLATTYNEQFF. The full variable domain, completed using reference TRBV5-6 and TRBJ2-1, is DAGVTQSPTHLIKTRGQQVTLRCSPKSGHDTVSWYQQALGQGPQFIFQYYEEEERQRGNFPDRFSGHQFPNYSSELNVNALLLGDSALYLCASSPLLATTYNEQFFGPGTRLTVL.

The chain recombines TRBV27 with TRBJ2-5; D is possibly TRBD1 or TRBD2 (5 bases each). V shed 4 bases and J shed 5 bases, with 17 bases lying between them. The germline V gene has CDR1 MNHEY and CDR2 SMNVEV (reference sequence). The CDR3 is 15 amino acids. CDR3 sequence: CASSSDGTAGETQYF. CDR3 sequence (DNA): TGTGCCAGCAGTTCCGATGGGACGGCAGGCGAGACCCAGTACTTC.